The clone carrying this TCR beta chain was detected only once. The antigen is unknown. The source of the sample is a study of cytomegalovirus exposure and HLA in healthy donors. The study's findings and limits: Under in vitro conditions, a few CMV-associated chains were confirmed as specific for CMV antigens. Versus the approximately 700-donor mean, an Asian-associated ancestry cluster reportedly showed fewer N-insertions in a later analysis. A link between a missense DCLRE1C variant and TCR beta V- and J-gene trimming emerged from a later analysis.

The CDR3 consists of 14 residues. V shed 5 bases and J shed 0 bases, with 9 bases lying between them. Germline CDR1 reads LNHDA; CDR2 reads SQIVND (reference sequence). PCR amplification relied on 60 Vbeta primers (plus 13 Jbeta primers). Profiling relied on immunoSEQ multiplex PCR, and the TCRdb table lists in-frame clones only, not all of them. Seen here are 90,000 to 150,000 clones, 70% to 80% observed once, and the top ten hold more than 15%. The chain recombines TRBV19 with TRBJ2-3; D remains ambiguous. This clonotype originated in a man in his fifties or sixties in good health and CMV-seropositive. Sequencing was done on a sample of PBMCs. The CDR3 nucleotides read TGTGCCAGTAGTGATCAGACTAGCACAGATACGCAGTATTTT. Its protein product is CASSDQTSTDTQYF.